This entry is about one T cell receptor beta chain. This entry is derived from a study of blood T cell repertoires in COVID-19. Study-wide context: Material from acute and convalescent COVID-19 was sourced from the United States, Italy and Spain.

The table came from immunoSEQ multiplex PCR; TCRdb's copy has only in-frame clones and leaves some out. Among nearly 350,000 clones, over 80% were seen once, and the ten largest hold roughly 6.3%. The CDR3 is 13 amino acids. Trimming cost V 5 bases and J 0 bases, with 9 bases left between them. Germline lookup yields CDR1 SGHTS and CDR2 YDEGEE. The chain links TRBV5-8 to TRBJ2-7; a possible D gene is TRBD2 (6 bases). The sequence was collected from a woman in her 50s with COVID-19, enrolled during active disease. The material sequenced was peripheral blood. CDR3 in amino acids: CASRSDYSYEQYF. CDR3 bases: TGTGCCAGCAGGTCGGACTACTCCTACGAGCAGTACTTC. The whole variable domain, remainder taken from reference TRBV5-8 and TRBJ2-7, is EAGVTQSPTHLIKTRGQQATLRCSPISGHTSVYWYQQALGLGLQFLLWYDEGEERNRGNFPPRFSGRQFPNYSSELNVNALELEDSALYLCASRSDYSYEQYFGPGTRLTVT.